This T cell receptor (beta chain) came from a study of CD8+CD57+ T cells in acquired aplastic anemia. Study overall: Sorted CD4+ and CD8+ cells yielded 2.5 to 3.5 ug of DNA on average.

CDR1 and CDR2 from the germline V gene are SGHRS and YFSETQ. Trimming pared 5 bases from V and 0 bases from J, leaving 12 bases between. The CDR3 totals 15 residues. This clonotype was counted at least ten times. Template material for TCR beta VDJ and CDR3 profiling consisted of genomic DNA. TCRdb passed the reads through MiXCR, listing each CDR3 protein once. The sample holds about 150,000 distinct CDR3 sequences, around half seen once. It was patients with CD8+CD57+ cell expansion by flow cytometry who were chosen for sequencing. Material: sorted CD4+, CD8+, or CD8+CD57+ T cells (not recorded which) from PBMCs. The receptor was derived from a human donor with aplastic anemia. The chain is built from TRBV5-1 and TRBJ2-1; D perhaps matches TRBD1 (5 bases). CDR3: CASSGRQSSYNEQFF. The CDR3 DNA sequence: TGCGCCAGCAGTGGACGACAGAGCTCCTACAATGAGCAGTTCTTC.